A single sample is the source of the 10 T cell receptor beta chains below, sequenced in a study of blood T cell repertoires in COVID-19 (dated by TCRdb to 2019 to 2021). Libraries came from the immunoSEQ multiplex PCR assay. This immuneACCESS table, as held by TCRdb, lists in-frame sequences with V and J called but not all clones. Of the missing ones, under half trace to an unresolved V gene in checked studies; the others have no known cause. In all, the sample holds tens of thousands of clones, and almost 90% of those were seen once. Roughly 4.5% of the sample is in the top ten clones. The sequenced sample consisted of peripheral blood. These receptors were obtained from a woman at least 80 years old with active or convalescent COVID-19.

The rearrangement uses TRBV7-9 and TRBJ2-3; D may be TRBD1 (5 bases). V was pared by 1 base and J by 2 bases, with 10 bases between. Germline CDR1 reads SEHNR; CDR2 reads FQNEAQ (reference sequence). CDR3 size: 15 residues. Here the CDR3 reads CASSLEQGLTDTQYF. CDR3 bases: TGTGCCAGCAGCTTAGAGCAGGGTCTCACAGATACGCAGTATTTT.

The genes are TRBV15 and TRBJ2-1; a possible D gene is TRBD1 (6 bases). The CDR3 is 14 residues long. Trimming took off 1 base at V and 7 bases at J, with 11 bases between the two ends. Germline V lookup: CDR1 LNHNV, CDR2 YYDKDF (reference sequence). In DNA form, the CDR3 reads TGTGCCACCAGCAGAGGGCAGGGGACGAATGAGCAGTTCTTC. It is translated as CATSRGQGTNEQFF.

The V and J genes are TRBV11-1 and TRBJ1-2, with a tentative D call TRBD1 (6 bases). The V gene's germline CDR1 is SGHAT and CDR2 FQDESV (reference sequence). This CDR3 has 13 residues. V dropped 6 bases and J dropped 0 bases, with 8 bases sitting between them. The CDR3: CASSGQPNYGYTF. CDR3 sequence (DNA): TGTGCCAGCAGTGGACAGCCTAACTATGGCTACACCTTC.

The chain links TRBV19 to TRBJ1-4; D uncertain. CDR1 and CDR2 (germline): LNHDA, SQIVND (reference sequence). The V end was cut by 3 bases, the J end by 5 bases, with 16 bases between. The CDR3 has 16 amino acids. As DNA, the CDR3 is TGTGCCAGTAGTATCCCTCGGGGAGGAGGGAATGAAAAACTGTTTTTT. Translating it yields CASSIPRGGGNEKLFF.

The chain is built from TRBV6-5 and TRBJ2-7; 11 nucleotides align to TRBD2. The CDR3 has 13 amino acids. J was trimmed by 7 bases and V by 2 bases; bases with no gene match: 1. The germline CDR1 and CDR2 sequences are MNHEY and SVGAGI. This CDR3 reads CASSYGTSGEQYF. Written as DNA, the CDR3 is TGTGCCAGCAGTTACGGGACTAGCGGAGAGCAGTACTTC.

This clone appeared a few times. CDR3 nucleotide sequence: TGTGCCAGTAGTATCCCGACAGGGGGCGCCCCTGGGGCCAACGTCCTGACTTTC. It yields the protein CASSIPTGGAPGANVLTF. The V gene is TRBV19, the J gene TRBJ2-6, with 10 positions matching TRBD1. Germline values: CDR1 LNHDA, CDR2 SQIVND (reference sequence). The CDR3 covers 18 residues. V shed 3 bases and J 2 bases; nucleotides not matched to a gene: 7.

The rearrangement links TRBV6-5 to TRBJ1-1, with no clear D. This CDR3 region has 14 residues. The V end lost 6 bases, the J end lost 0 bases, and 11 bases lay between the germline ends. Per germline, CDR1 MNHEY and CDR2 SVGAGI. The CDR3 sequence is CASSFSGMNTEAFF. DNA for the CDR3: TGTGCCAGCAGCTTCAGTGGTATGAACACTGAAGCTTTCTTT.

The chain carries TRBV5-1 and TRBJ2-5; 7 nucleotides line up with TRBD2. The V and J ends lost 2 bases and 2 bases, in that order; junction bases with no gene match: 6. CDR3 length: 15 residues. Germline V gives CDR1 SGHRS, CDR2 YFSETQ. The CDR3 DNA follows: TGCGCCAGCAGCTTCATGAGCGGGAATCAAGAGACCCAGTACTTC. This encodes CASSFMSGNQETQYF. Filled out from reference TRBV5-1 and TRBJ2-5, the complete variable domain reads KAGVTQTPRYLIKTRGQQVTLSCSPISGHRSVSWYQQTPGQGLQFLFEYFSETQRNKGNFPGRFSGRQFSNSRSEMNVSTLELGDSALYLCASSFMSGNQETQYFGPGTRLLVL.

This rearrangement joins TRBV7-2 to TRBJ1-3, with a possible D match to TRBD1 (5 bases). V was clipped by 2 bases and J by 4 bases, with 24 bases between them. This CDR3 has 19 residues. In germline, CDR1 is SGHTA, CDR2 FQGNSA. Written as DNA, the CDR3 is TGTGCCAGCAGCTTAATAGGGTTACAAAGATCCGGGGGAGGAAACACCATATATTTT. Translation gives CASSLIGLQRSGGGNTIYF.

Comments on this clone: This specimen includes other DNA sequences encoding the same CDR3. This chain joins TRBV7-9 and TRBJ1-3; D is unclear. The CDR3 extends over 13 amino acids. CDR1 and CDR2 from the germline V gene are SEHNR and FQNEAQ (reference sequence). V was pared by 6 bases and J by 1 base, with 7 bases between. In DNA, the CDR3 is TGTGCCAGCAGGGAGGGTTCTGGAAACACCATATATTTT. Translated, it gives CASREGSGNTIYF.